This TCR beta chain emerged from a study of blood T cell repertoires in COVID-19. Across the whole study: Collection of acute and convalescent COVID-19 samples took place in the United States, Italy and Spain. PBMCs, B-cell-depleted T cells, or T cells were the source of the cDNA or gDNA that made up the material.

The CDR3 extends over 17 amino acids. Looked up from germline, CDR1 is GTSNPN and CDR2 is SVGIG (reference sequence). V lost 3 bases to trimming and J lost 7 bases; unmatched junction nucleotides: 15. Per the original data handling: Reference gene primer amplification yielded estimated nucleated cell counts. TCRdb's copy holds only in-frame clones and misses some; the assay was immunoSEQ multiplex PCR. V, J and clone size are taken as reported in that table, and D and trimming were inferred from the DNA itself. The sample has 65,000 to 85,000 clones; roughly 84% are singletons. Sequencing was done on a sample of peripheral blood. The source is a woman under 30 with acute or convalescent COVID-19. The rearrangement uses TRBV30 and TRBJ1-6; 7 nucleotides line up with TRBD1. The CDR3 loop is CAWSRRHTGTANSPLHF. The CDR3 DNA follows: TGTGCCTGGAGCCGAAGACACACCGGGACAGCAAATTCACCCCTCCACTTT.